This TCR beta chain came from a study of T-cell reconstitution after alpha-beta-depleted transplantation in children. Germline assignment: CDR1 SEHNR and CDR2 FQNEAQ (reference sequence). The CDR3 extends over 15 amino acids. J was trimmed by 2 bases and V by 5 bases; bases with no gene match: 2. For TCRbeta, the library was prepared with unique molecular identifiers. Each CDR3 protein gets one entry after TCRdb re-called the PCR reads with MiXCR. The sample includes approximately 130,000 distinct CDR3 sequences, about a tenth seen only once; the top ten take 24%. The chain is built from TRBV7-9 and TRBJ2-6, with 8 bases fitting TRBD1. This receptor was obtained from a girl under two years old who had a stem cell transplant for combined immunodeficiency, so the T cells may come from the graft donor. This specimen consisted of PBMCs, mostly from graft donor cells, obtained 180 days after TCRalphabeta/CD19-depleted stem cell transplant. The DNA for the CDR3 is TGTGCCAGCAGCCTGACAGGGGCTGGGGCCAACGTCCTGACTTTC. It yields the protein CASSLTGAGANVLTF.